The clone carrying this T cell receptor beta chain has only a few counts. The V end lost 3 bases, the J end lost 4 bases, and 12 bases lay between the germline ends. The CDR3 extends over 14 amino acids. The data were obtained in a study of T-cell memory formation after mild COVID-19. MiXCR was run by TCRdb on the 5' RACE reads, yielding one entry per CDR3 protein. The table has approximately 170,000 distinct CDR3 sequences, under 15% seen once. The V gene is TRBV12-3 or TRBV12-4, the J gene TRBJ1-2; D might be TRBD1 (5 bases). This TCR came from a man between 18 and 29 years old who had mild COVID-19 (a few samples of this study predate the infection). Cell type and time point are not known. Material for sequencing was PBMCs or a T cell subset sorted from them (not recorded which). The CDR3 nucleotides read TGTGCCAGCAGTTTGGCAGGGTTACGCTATGGCTACACCTTC. It is translated as CASSLAGLRYGYTF.